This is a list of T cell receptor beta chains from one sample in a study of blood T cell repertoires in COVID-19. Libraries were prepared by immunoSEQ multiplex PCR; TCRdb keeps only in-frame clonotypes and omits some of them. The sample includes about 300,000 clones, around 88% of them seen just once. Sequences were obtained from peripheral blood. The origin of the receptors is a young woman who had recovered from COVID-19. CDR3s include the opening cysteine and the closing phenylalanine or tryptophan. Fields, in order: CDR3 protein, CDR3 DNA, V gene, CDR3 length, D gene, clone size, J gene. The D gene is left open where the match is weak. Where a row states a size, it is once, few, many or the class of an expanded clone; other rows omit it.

CDR3: CASSLGLAGAETQYF
DNA: TGTGCCAGCAGCTTAGGGCTAGCGGGGGCCGAGACCCAGTACTTC
V: TRBV13
length: 15
D: TRBD2
size: .
J: TRBJ2-5

CDR3: CASSLLSGGEETQYF
DNA: TGTGCCAGCAGCTTACTTAGCGGGGGAGAAGAGACCCAGTACTTC
V: TRBV7-9
length: 15
D: TRBD2
size: .
J: TRBJ2-5

CDR3: CAWRVTGRGPVGEKLFF
DNA: TGTGCCTGGAGGGTGACAGGGAGAGGACCGGTCGGTGAAAAACTGTTTTTT
V: TRBV30
length: 17
D: TRBD1
size: .
J: TRBJ1-4

CDR3: CASISGGPNNYGYTF
DNA: TGTGCCAGCATCTCGGGGGGCCCTAATAACTATGGCTACACCTTC
V: TRBV28
length: 15
D: .
size: .
J: TRBJ1-2

CDR3: CALGGGTEAFF
DNA: TGTGCCCTAGGGGGTGGGACTGAAGCTTTCTTT
V: TRBV30
length: 11
D: .
size: once
J: TRBJ1-1

CDR3: CASSYDFNSPLHF
DNA: TGTGCCAGCAGTTACGACTTCAATTCACCCCTCCACTTT
V: TRBV6-6
length: 13
D: .
size: .
J: TRBJ1-6

CDR3: CASSQETRGEKLFF
DNA: TGTGCCAGCAGCCAAGAGACAAGAGGGGAAAAACTGTTTTTT
V: TRBV3-1/TRBV3-2
length: 14
D: .
size: .
J: TRBJ1-4

CDR3: CASSLRSSTDTQYF
DNA: TGTGCCAGCAGCTTACGGTCTAGCACAGATACGCAGTATTTT
V: TRBV7-3
length: 14
D: .
size: .
J: TRBJ2-3

CDR3: CSASGPEAFF
DNA: TGCAGTGCTAGTGGGCCTGAAGCTTTCTTT
V: TRBV20-1
length: 10
D: .
size: .
J: TRBJ1-1

CDR3: CASSPSWTGFNSPLHF
DNA: TGCGCCAGCAGCCCGAGCTGGACAGGCTTTAATTCACCCCTCCACTTT
V: TRBV4-1
length: 16
D: TRBD1
size: .
J: TRBJ1-6

CDR3: CASSERAGGRDGDTQYF
DNA: TGTGCCAGCAGTGAAAGGGCTGGCGGCAGGGATGGAGATACGCAGTATTTT
V: TRBV6-1
length: 17
D: .
size: .
J: TRBJ2-3

CDR3: CAWMGGGAGGNTIYF
DNA: TGTGCCTGGATGGGAGGGGGGGCCGGTGGAAACACCATATATTTT
V: TRBV30
length: 15
D: .
size: .
J: TRBJ1-3

CDR3: CASSLRGLIPYEQYF
DNA: TGCGCCAGCAGTCTCAGGGGGCTGATCCCCTACGAGCAGTACTTC
V: TRBV10-1
length: 15
D: TRBD1
size: .
J: TRBJ2-7

CDR3: CATSELRTGWGSYNEQFF
DNA: TGTGCCACCAGTGAACTGCGAACAGGGTGGGGTTCCTACAATGAGCAGTTCTTC
V: TRBV24-1
length: 18
D: .
size: .
J: TRBJ2-1

CDR3: CASRGEGAGNTIYF
DNA: TGTGCCAGCAGGGGAGAGGGGGCTGGAAACACCATATATTTT
V: TRBV6-5
length: 14
D: .
size: .
J: TRBJ1-3

CDR3: CASSQAYKGWYQETQYF
DNA: TGTGCCAGCAGCCAAGCGTATAAGGGGTGGTACCAAGAGACCCAGTACTTC
V: TRBV3-1/TRBV3-2
length: 17
D: .
size: .
J: TRBJ2-5

CDR3: CASSPGLERTDTQYF
DNA: TGTGCCAGCTCTCCGGGACTAGAAAGGACAGATACGCAGTATTTT
V: TRBV18
length: 15
D: TRBD2
size: .
J: TRBJ2-3

CDR3: CASSFGGSPLHF
DNA: TGTGCCAGCAGTTTCGGGGGGTCACCCCTCCACTTT
V: TRBV28
length: 12
D: .
size: .
J: TRBJ1-6

CDR3: CASSLGGQGGETQYF
DNA: TGTGCCAGCAGCTTAGGTGGGCAGGGAGGCGAGACCCAGTACTTC
V: TRBV11-2
length: 15
D: .
size: once
J: TRBJ2-5

CDR3: CASRDRGNQPQHF
DNA: TGTGCCAGCCGGGACAGAGGAAATCAGCCCCAGCATTTT
V: TRBV19
length: 13
D: TRBD1
size: .
J: TRBJ1-5

CDR3: CASSLMGYQSYNEQFF
DNA: TGCGCCAGCAGCTTGATGGGCTATCAATCCTACAATGAGCAGTTCTTC
V: TRBV5-1
length: 16
D: .
size: .
J: TRBJ2-1

CDR3: CASSLDPGYEQYF
DNA: TGTGCCAGCAGCTTGGACCCCGGCTACGAGCAGTACTTC
V: TRBV5-4
length: 13
D: .
size: .
J: TRBJ2-7

CDR3: CASSYGQGFHSPLHF
DNA: TGTGCCAGCAGTTACGGTCAGGGCTTTCACTCACCCCTCCACTTT
V: TRBV6-5
length: 15
D: .
size: .
J: TRBJ1-6

CDR3: CASSEPRSGQNTGELFF
DNA: TGTGCCAGCAGTGAACCTCGCTCGGGACAGAACACCGGGGAGCTGTTTTTT
V: TRBV6-1
length: 17
D: .
size: .
J: TRBJ2-2

CDR3: CASSFGQGNTGELFF
DNA: TGTGCCAGCAGCTTTGGACAGGGGAACACCGGGGAGCTGTTTTTT
V: TRBV7-9
length: 15
D: TRBD1
size: .
J: TRBJ2-2

CDR3: CASSPWTGNSYEQYF
DNA: TGTGCCAGCAGCCCCTGGACAGGGAATTCCTACGAGCAGTACTTC
V: TRBV28
length: 15
D: TRBD1
size: .
J: TRBJ2-7

CDR3: CASRSTQQGTYGYTF
DNA: TGTGCCAGCAGGTCCACCCAACAGGGAACCTATGGCTACACCTTC
V: TRBV3-1/TRBV3-2
length: 15
D: .
size: .
J: TRBJ1-2

CDR3: CASSLATGSYNEQFF
DNA: TGTGCCAGCAGTTTAGCGACAGGGAGTTACAATGAGCAGTTCTTC
V: TRBV27
length: 15
D: TRBD1
size: .
J: TRBJ2-1

CDR3: CASSFTTGMNTEAFF
DNA: TGTGCCAGCAGCTTCACGACAGGGATGAACACTGAAGCTTTCTTT
V: TRBV6-5
length: 15
D: TRBD1
size: .
J: TRBJ1-1

CDR3: CASSLDYGYTF
DNA: TGTGCCAGTAGTCTCGACTATGGCTACACCTTC
V: TRBV19
length: 11
D: .
size: .
J: TRBJ1-2

CDR3: CASSSGRGRYGYTF
DNA: TGCGCCAGCAGCTCGGGCAGGGGGCGTTATGGCTACACCTTC
V: TRBV5-1
length: 14
D: TRBD1
size: .
J: TRBJ1-2

CDR3: CASSWGQGAHEQYF
DNA: TGTGCCAGCAGTTGGGGACAGGGGGCCCACGAGCAGTACTTC
V: TRBV6-5
length: 14
D: TRBD1
size: .
J: TRBJ2-7

CDR3: CASMVAGASSYEQYF
DNA: TGTGCCAGCATGGTAGCGGGGGCCAGCTCCTACGAGCAGTACTTC
V: TRBV28
length: 15
D: TRBD2
size: .
J: TRBJ2-7

CDR3: CATRDRVNEQYF
DNA: TGTGCCACGAGGGACAGGGTTAACGAGCAGTACTTC
V: TRBV10-3
length: 12
D: TRBD1
size: .
J: TRBJ2-7

CDR3: CASSDGTAYSNQPQHF
DNA: TGTGCCAGCAGCGACGGGACAGCTTATAGCAATCAGCCCCAGCATTTT
V: TRBV2
length: 16
D: TRBD1
size: once
J: TRBJ1-5

CDR3: CASSQRQSNQPQHF
DNA: TGTGCCAGCAGCCAGCGACAGTCCAATCAGCCCCAGCATTTT
V: TRBV3-1/TRBV3-2
length: 14
D: .
size: .
J: TRBJ1-5

CDR3: CASSPRTGGPYNSPLHF
DNA: TGTGCCAGCAGCCCCAGAACAGGGGGACCTTATAATTCACCCCTCCACTTT
V: TRBV9
length: 17
D: TRBD1
size: .
J: TRBJ1-6

CDR3: CASSINPLGSGGTEAGELFF
DNA: TGTGCCAGTAGTATCAACCCGCTGGGTAGCGGGGGCACGGAGGCCGGGGAGCTGTTTTTT
V: TRBV19
length: 20
D: TRBD2
size: few
J: TRBJ2-2

CDR3: CASSLGGPSGNTIYF
DNA: TGTGCCAGCAGCCTAGGGGGCCCCTCTGGAAACACCATATATTTT
V: TRBV11-3
length: 15
D: TRBD1
size: .
J: TRBJ1-3

CDR3: CASSLAGEAYNEQFF
DNA: TGTGCCAGCAGTTTAGCGGGGGAAGCCTACAATGAGCAGTTCTTC
V: TRBV28
length: 15
D: TRBD2
size: .
J: TRBJ2-1

CDR3: CASSRPGYSGNTIYF
DNA: TGTGCCAGCAGCCGCCCAGGGTACTCTGGAAACACCATATATTTT
V: TRBV3-1/TRBV3-2
length: 15
D: .
size: .
J: TRBJ1-3

CDR3: CASSNQDRETQYF
DNA: TGTGCCAGCAGCAACCAAGACCGGGAAACCCAGTACTTC
V: TRBV21-1
length: 13
D: .
size: .
J: TRBJ2-5

CDR3: CASSGGNVTDTQYF
DNA: TGCGCCAGCAGTGGCGGTAACGTTACAGATACGCAGTATTTT
V: TRBV10-2
length: 14
D: .
size: once
J: TRBJ2-3

CDR3: CASSKISGGPEAFF
DNA: TGTGCCAGCAGCAAAATCAGTGGGGGCCCCGAAGCTTTCTTT
V: TRBV2
length: 14
D: .
size: .
J: TRBJ1-1

CDR3: CASSLAAARGPGTEAFF
DNA: TGTGCCAGCAGCTTGGCCGCGGCCAGGGGTCCTGGAACTGAAGCTTTCTTT
V: TRBV5-4
length: 17
D: .
size: .
J: TRBJ1-1

CDR3: CSVDSSSGANVLTF
DNA: TGCAGCGTTGATAGCTCCTCTGGGGCCAACGTCCTGACTTTC
V: TRBV29-1
length: 14
D: .
size: .
J: TRBJ2-6

CDR3: CASSVVGLAYETQYF
DNA: TGTGCCAGCAGCGTAGTCGGTCTAGCATATGAGACCCAGTACTTC
V: TRBV9
length: 15
D: .
size: .
J: TRBJ2-5

CDR3: CASSSGQRPTTNEKLFF
DNA: TGTGCCAGCAGCTCGGGACAACGTCCGACAACTAATGAAAAACTGTTTTTT
V: TRBV5-4
length: 17
D: .
size: .
J: TRBJ1-4

CDR3: CASLQGLGTQYF
DNA: TGTGCCAGTCTACAGGGGTTGGGGACCCAGTACTTC
V: TRBV6-5
length: 12
D: TRBD1
size: .
J: TRBJ2-5

CDR3: CASSEGPPHRHSNQPQHF
DNA: TGTGCCAGCAGTGAAGGCCCTCCCCACAGGCATAGCAATCAGCCCCAGCATTTT
V: TRBV6-1
length: 18
D: .
size: .
J: TRBJ1-5

CDR3: CASSFRDSYGYTF
DNA: TGCGCCAGCAGCTTCCGGGACAGCTATGGCTACACCTTC
V: TRBV4-1
length: 13
D: TRBD1
size: .
J: TRBJ1-2

CDR3: CASSLGTTEQYF
DNA: TGTGCCAGCAGCTTAGGGACAACCGAGCAGTACTTC
V: TRBV7-9
length: 12
D: .
size: .
J: TRBJ2-7

CDR3: CASSRVGSTDTQYF
DNA: TGTGCCAGCAGCCGGGTGGGTTCCACAGATACGCAGTATTTT
V: TRBV7-9
length: 14
D: .
size: .
J: TRBJ2-3

CDR3: CAGRGTEHNEQFF
DNA: TGTGCCGGCCGGGGGACGGAGCACAATGAGCAGTTCTTC
V: TRBV7-9
length: 13
D: .
size: .
J: TRBJ2-1

CDR3: CATSDPFRGADTQYF
DNA: TGTGCCACCAGTGATCCGTTCCGGGGGGCAGATACGCAGTATTTT
V: TRBV24-1
length: 15
D: TRBD2
size: .
J: TRBJ2-3

CDR3: CASSPPGRGENYGYTF
DNA: TGTGCCAGCTCACCACCTGGTCGGGGAGAGAACTATGGCTACACCTTC
V: TRBV18
length: 16
D: .
size: .
J: TRBJ1-2

CDR3: CASSQPKGVPYYEQYF
DNA: TGTGCCAGCAGCCAACCTAAGGGGGTCCCCTACTACGAGCAGTACTTC
V: TRBV28
length: 16
D: .
size: .
J: TRBJ2-7

CDR3: CASSFPNQGVVAGAYEQYF
DNA: TGCGCCAGCAGCTTCCCCAACCAGGGGGTGGTAGCGGGGGCCTACGAGCAGTACTTC
V: TRBV5-1
length: 19
D: TRBD2
size: once
J: TRBJ2-7

CDR3: CASSLGLALGELFF
DNA: TGTGCCAGCAGCTTGGGACTAGCGTTGGGGGAGCTGTTTTTT
V: TRBV5-6
length: 14
D: TRBD2
size: .
J: TRBJ2-2